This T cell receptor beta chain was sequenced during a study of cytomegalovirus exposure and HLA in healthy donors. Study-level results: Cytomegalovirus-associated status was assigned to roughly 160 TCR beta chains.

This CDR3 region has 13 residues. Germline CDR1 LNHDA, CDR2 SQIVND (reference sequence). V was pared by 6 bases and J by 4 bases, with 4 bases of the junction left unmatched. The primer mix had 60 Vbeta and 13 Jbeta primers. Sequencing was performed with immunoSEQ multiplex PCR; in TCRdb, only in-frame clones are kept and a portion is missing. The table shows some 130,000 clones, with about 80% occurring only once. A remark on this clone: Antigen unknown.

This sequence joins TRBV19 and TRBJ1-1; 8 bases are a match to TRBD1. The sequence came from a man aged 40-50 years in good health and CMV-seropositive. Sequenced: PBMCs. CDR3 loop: CASSRQGSTEAFF. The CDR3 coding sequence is TGTGCCAGTAGCCGACAGGGGAGCACTGAAGCTTTCTTT.